This T cell receptor (beta chain) was recovered during a study of shared clonotypes between healthy human individuals. Terminally differentiated effector memory CD45RA+ cells were excluded from the naive CD8 cells, which were CD45RO-negative and positively selected for CCR7. Sequenced by immunoSEQ multiplex PCR; TCRdb stores in-frame clones only, minus some. This table holds more than 550,000 clones, roughly 94% found once. The CDR3 loop spans 14 amino acids. Deletions cut 4 bases from V and 8 bases from J, with 17 bases between. CDR1 and CDR2 from the germline V gene are SGHTA and FQGNSA. The rearrangement uses TRBV7-2 and TRBJ1-1; D not certain. Sequencing input: naive CD8+ T cells sorted from blood. This clonotype originated in a man younger than 45 in good health. The CDR3 region has the DNA TGTGCCAGCAGCTCGACACAAGGGAATAGCGAAGCTTTCTTT. Residues: CASSSTQGNSEAFF.